These T cell receptor beta chains were read from a single sample in a study of cytomegalovirus exposure and HLA in healthy donors. The assay was immunoSEQ multiplex PCR, and TCRdb's table has in-frame clones only and misses some. The table lists 100,000 to 120,000 clones, approximately 80% of them singletons. Sample: PBMCs. These receptors were collected from a young man in good health and CMV-seropositive. Both conserved end residues are part of each CDR3. D genes are given only for firm matches. Expanded clones get a size class; other rows say once, few or many, or leave the size out.

CDR3 length: 15
D gene: .
clone size: .
J gene: TRBJ1-5
V gene: TRBV6-1
CDR3 DNA: TGTGCCAGCAGTGTTTTGGACACTATCAATCAGCCCCAGCATTTT
CDR3 protein: CASSVLDTINQPQHF

CDR3 length: 14
D gene: TRBD2
clone size: .
J gene: TRBJ2-5
V gene: TRBV29-1
CDR3 DNA: TGCAGCGTTGTTAGGACTAGCGGGGATGGGACCCAGTACTTC
CDR3 protein: CSVVRTSGDGTQYF

CDR3 length: 14
D gene: TRBD1
clone size: .
J gene: TRBJ1-4
V gene: TRBV6-4
CDR3 DNA: TGTGCCAGCAGTGAACAGGGGGCAAATGAAAAACTGTTTTTT
CDR3 protein: CASSEQGANEKLFF

CDR3 length: 16
D gene: TRBD1
clone size: .
J gene: TRBJ2-2
V gene: TRBV6-1
CDR3 DNA: TGTGCCAGCAGTGAATCAAGGACAGGGAACACCGGGGAGCTGTTTTTT
CDR3 protein: CASSESRTGNTGELFF

CDR3 length: 14
D gene: TRBD1
clone size: few
J gene: TRBJ2-5
V gene: TRBV19
CDR3 DNA: TGTGCCAGTAGTAGCGGGACAGGGGGGCAGACCCAGTACTTC
CDR3 protein: CASSSGTGGQTQYF

CDR3 length: 13
D gene: TRBD1
clone size: .
J gene: TRBJ2-3
V gene: TRBV19
CDR3 DNA: TGTGCCAGTAATGACAGGGCCCCAGATACGCAGTATTTT
CDR3 protein: CASNDRAPDTQYF

CDR3 length: 14
D gene: .
clone size: .
J gene: TRBJ2-4
V gene: TRBV5-4
CDR3 DNA: TGTGCCAGCAGTTCAGGGTCGGCCAAAAACATTCAGTACTTC
CDR3 protein: CASSSGSAKNIQYF

CDR3 length: 15
D gene: TRBD1
clone size: .
J gene: TRBJ2-7
V gene: TRBV5-6
CDR3 DNA: TGTGCCAGCAGCCCCGATCGGACAGGGAAGGATGAGCAGTACTTC
CDR3 protein: CASSPDRTGKDEQYF

CDR3 length: 14
D gene: TRBD2
clone size: .
J gene: TRBJ2-7
V gene: TRBV27
CDR3 DNA: TGTGCCAGCAGTTTAAGCGGGACCTCCTACGAGCAGTACTTC
CDR3 protein: CASSLSGTSYEQYF

CDR3 length: 22
D gene: .
clone size: .
J gene: TRBJ1-5
V gene: TRBV21-1
CDR3 DNA: TGTGCCAGCAGCAAACTCGTCGCAGGGGGACAGGGGGTGGGGGTAAGCAATCAGCCCCAGCATTTT
CDR3 protein: CASSKLVAGGQGVGVSNQPQHF

CDR3 length: 13
D gene: .
clone size: .
J gene: TRBJ1-5
V gene: TRBV2
CDR3 DNA: TGTGCCACCTCGGGACTGAGCAATCAGCCCCAGCATTTT
CDR3 protein: CATSGLSNQPQHF

CDR3 length: 13
D gene: TRBD1
clone size: .
J gene: TRBJ1-2
V gene: TRBV11-3
CDR3 DNA: TGTGCCAGCAGCTTTCCCCGGGACAGGGACTACACCTTC
CDR3 protein: CASSFPRDRDYTF

CDR3 length: 15
D gene: .
clone size: .
J gene: TRBJ2-7
V gene: TRBV7-3
CDR3 DNA: TGTGCCAGCAGCTTATTGGGGGGGGGCAGTTACGAGCAGTACTTC
CDR3 protein: CASSLLGGGSYEQYF